Presented here are 29 T cell receptor beta chains from one specimen sequenced in a study of T cell responses to AZD1222 COVID-19 vaccine (dated by TCRdb to about 2021). The time point label on this specimen signifies: baseline before first vaccination. The library was obtained by the immunoSEQ multiplex PCR assay. TCRdb took over this immuneACCESS table, retaining in-frame rearrangements with V and J assigned. Such tables are incomplete; in checked studies, under half of the missing clones stem from an unresolved V gene, and the remainder is unexplained. In all, the sample holds about 110,000 clones, and around 90% of those were seen once. The ten largest clones add up to 5% to 5.5% of the sample. The sample here was peripheral blood, taken on day 0 of AZD1222 vaccination. The receptors here all came from an adult in good health.

The chain couples TRBV18 to TRBJ2-7; either TRBD1 or TRBD2 may supply D (5 bases each). The CDR3 is 16 amino acids. The germline V and J ends were trimmed by 5 bases and 2 bases, with 19 bases remaining between them. CDR1 KGHSH and CDR2 LQKENI come from the germline V gene. Here the CDR3 reads CASSAGHSTGAYEQYF. In DNA, the CDR3 is TGTGCCAGCTCAGCAGGACATTCGACCGGGGCCTACGAGCAGTACTTC.

This clone occurred once. This chain links TRBV7-3 with TRBJ1-2, with D possibly matching TRBD1 (5 bases). Germline values: CDR1 SGHTA, CDR2 FQGTGA. V lost 7 bases to trimming and J lost 2 bases, with 14 bases between them. The CDR3 extends over 14 amino acids. The CDR3 sequence is CASTPGTSNYGYTF. The CDR3 DNA reads TGTGCCAGCACCCCCGGGACGTCGAACTATGGCTACACCTTC.

The chain is built from TRBV7-2 and TRBJ2-1; D is ambiguous. CDR3 length equals 13 residues. Germline CDR1 SGHTA, CDR2 FQGNSA. The V gene lost 1 base and the J gene lost 5 bases, with 6 bases spanning the gap. For the CDR3, the DNA is TGTGCCAGCAGCTTAGACTATAACAATGAGCAGTTCTTC. Its translation is CASSLDYNNEQFF.

The CDR3, as DNA: TGTGCCAGCAGTGACCCGGCGGCCGGAAACACCATATATTTT. Translating it yields CASSDPAAGNTIYF. The V call is TRBV28, the J call TRBJ1-3; D unresolved. The CDR3 loop spans 14 amino acids. Trimming took off 5 bases at V and 4 bases at J, with 12 bases between the two ends. Per germline, CDR1 MDHEN and CDR2 SYDVKM. Full variable domain (missing parts from reference TRBV28 and TRBJ1-3): DVKVTQSSRYLVKRTGEKVFLECVQDMDHENMFWYRQDPGLGLRLIYFSYDVKMKEKGDIPEGYSVSREKKERFSLILESASTNQTSMYLCASSDPAAGNTIYFGEGSWLTVV.

This rearrangement joins TRBV3-1 (or the pseudogene TRBV3-2) to TRBJ1-2; D is unclear. The CDR3 is 15 amino acids. Germline V CDR1 and CDR2: LGHDT, YNNKEL (reference sequence). Deletions cut 3 bases from V and 7 bases from J, with 18 bases between. Here the CDR3 reads CASSHQGIDSGGYTF. The CDR3 region has the DNA TGTGCCAGCAGCCACCAAGGGATCGACTCGGGTGGCTACACCTTC.

V and J are TRBV4-1 and TRBJ2-1; a possible D gene is TRBD1 (6 bases). The CDR3 runs to 18 residues. Trimming took off 2 bases at V and 8 bases at J, with 25 bases between the two ends. Germline lookup yields CDR1 MGHRA and CDR2 YSYEKL. CDR3: CASSQLGGSSTLGYEQFF. CDR3 bases: TGCGCCAGCAGCCAATTAGGGGGTTCGAGCACCCTCGGCTATGAGCAGTTCTTC.

The V call is TRBV3-1 (or the pseudogene TRBV3-2), the J call TRBJ2-4, with unresolved D. This CDR3 contains 14 residues. The V end was cut by 3 bases, the J end by 3 bases, with 9 bases between. The V gene's germline CDR1 is LGHDT and CDR2 YNNKEL (reference sequence). The CDR3 nucleotides read TGTGCCAGCAGCCAGGTCGTTCACAAAAACATTCAGTACTTC. Translating it yields CASSQVVHKNIQYF.

The chain is built from TRBV7-2 and TRBJ2-5; D unresolved. CDR3 size: 16 residues. CDR1 is SGHTA and CDR2 is FQGNSA in the germline V gene. V lost 5 bases and J lost 0, with 16 bases in between. The CDR3 reads CASSPLTSGYQETQYF. The CDR3 DNA is TGTGCCAGCAGCCCCCTGACAAGTGGGTACCAAGAGACCCAGTACTTC.

The chain recombines TRBV9 with TRBJ2-1; no firm D call. Per the germline V gene, CDR1 is SGDLS and CDR2 is YYNGEE. V lost 0 bases and J 0 bases, leaving 7 bases between the germline ends. The CDR3 loop spans 15 amino acids. The CDR3 loop reads CASSVDPGSYNEQFF. For the CDR3, the DNA is TGTGCCAGCAGCGTAGACCCGGGCTCCTACAATGAGCAGTTCTTC.

Here the CDR3 reads CASSLSGRGTGELFF. The CDR3 region has the DNA TGTGCCAGCAGCCTTAGCGGGAGGGGCACCGGGGAGCTGTTTTTT. The V call is TRBV5-8, the J call TRBJ2-2; 11 bases agree with TRBD2. The junction had 3 bases not matched to a gene; V was cut back by 4 bases and J by 4 bases. CDR1 SGHTS and CDR2 YDEGEE come from the germline V gene. The CDR3 is 15 amino acids.

Concerning this clone: Other DNA sequences from this sample encode an identical CDR3 as well. The rearrangement uses TRBV12-3 or TRBV12-4 and TRBJ2-7; D not certain. The CDR3 length is 11 residues. Trimming removed 3 bases at V and 4 bases at J, with 4 bases between. The CDR3 loop is CASSFAYEQYF. The CDR3 coding sequence is TGTGCCAGCAGTTTCGCATACGAGCAGTACTTC.

This clone was detected a few times. The V gene is TRBV9, the J gene TRBJ1-2; TRBD1 matches at 10 bases. CDR1 is SGDLS and CDR2 is YYNGEE in the germline V gene. The CDR3 is made up of 14 amino acids. The junction had 4 bases not matched to a gene; V was cut back by 0 bases and J by 8 bases. DNA of the CDR3: TGTGCCAGCAGCGTAGGAGGGACAGGGGAAGGCTACACCTTC. Its translation: CASSVGGTGEGYTF.

This chain links TRBV10-1 with TRBJ2-3, with 13 bases fitting TRBD2. The CDR3 is 15 residues long. V lost 0 bases and J lost 9; bases outside the gene matches: 3. CDR1 and CDR2 (germline): WNHNN, SYGVQD (reference sequence). The DNA of the CDR3 is TGCGCCAGCAGTGAGTCAGGGACTAGCGGGGAAACGCAGTATTTT. Its protein product is CASSESGTSGETQYF.

The CDR3 DNA reads as TGTGCCACCAGTGAATCCGGGACCTTGGCCTACGAGCAGTACTTC. It is translated as CATSESGTLAYEQYF. The chain employs TRBV24-1 and TRBJ2-7; D may correspond to TRBD1 or TRBD2 (5 bases each). V was pared by 4 bases and J by 2 bases, with 14 bases between. CDR3 size: 15 residues. From germline, CDR1 is KGHDR and CDR2 SFDVKD.

This rearrangement joins TRBV9 to TRBJ2-1, with 9 bases matching TRBD2. Germline CDR1 is SGDLS and CDR2 is YYNGEE. The CDR3 extends over 15 amino acids. V trimming: 3 bases; J trimming: 5 bases; junction bases outside the gene matches: 6. The CDR3 reads CASSDPSGNNNEQFF. The CDR3 DNA is TGTGCCAGCAGCGACCCTAGCGGGAATAACAATGAGCAGTTCTTC.

The J gene is TRBJ1-2, the V gene TRBV6-6, with D possibly TRBD1 on 5 matching bases. V was clipped by 2 bases and J by 6 bases, with 7 bases between them. CDR3 length: 12 residues. The germline gives CDR1 MNHNY, CDR2 SVGAGI (reference sequence). The DNA for the CDR3 is TGTGCCAGCAGTTACCCGGACAATGGCTACACCTTC. Translated, it gives CASSYPDNGYTF.

The J gene is TRBJ1-5, the V gene TRBV12-3 or TRBV12-4; D is ambiguous. Between the trimmed V and J ends, which lost 2 bases and 5 bases, there was a span of 7 bases. CDR3 size: 13 residues. CDR3 loop: CASSLNGDQPQHF. CDR3 DNA sequence: TGTGCCAGCAGTTTAAATGGCGATCAGCCCCAGCATTTT.

The V call is TRBV7-2, the J call TRBJ2-7; D unresolved. V lost 8 bases, J lost 3 bases, and 11 bases lay in between. Germline lookup yields CDR1 SGHTA and CDR2 FQGNSA. CDR3 length: 12 amino acids. The CDR3 DNA sequence: TGTGCCAGCTCTGAACAGAACTACGAGCAGTACTTC. Translation gives CASSEQNYEQYF.

J is TRBJ1-3 and V is TRBV14; D uncertain. The ends were cut back, 6 bases at V and 9 bases at J, with 18 bases in the middle. The CDR3 has 14 residues. Germline CDR1 is SGHDN and CDR2 is FVKESK. CDR3 loop: CASSPRTVGGTIYF. In nucleotides, the CDR3 is TGTGCCAGCAGTCCAAGGACCGTGGGAGGCACCATATATTTT. The full variable domain, its missing parts supplied by reference TRBV14 and TRBJ1-3, is EAGVTQFPSHSVIEKGQTVTLRCDPISGHDNLYWYRRVMGKEIKFLLHFVKESKQDESGMPNNRFLAERTGGTYSTLKVQPAELEDSGVYFCASSPRTVGGTIYFGEGSWLTVV.

The chain uses TRBV4-1 and TRBJ2-1; 9 bases agree with TRBD2. V was clipped by 3 bases and J by 0 bases; unmatched bases: 3. The CDR3 covers 16 residues. Germline V gene lookup returns CDR1 MGHRA and CDR2 YSYEKL. The CDR3 loop reads CASSHYSGSSYNEQFF. CDR3 nucleotides: TGCGCCAGCAGCCACTATAGCGGGAGCTCCTACAATGAGCAGTTCTTC.

The chain uses TRBV20-1 and TRBJ2-1, with unresolved D. CDR3 length: 10 amino acids. The V gene's germline CDR1 is DFQATT and CDR2 SNEGSKA (reference sequence). Trimming took off 0 bases at V and 6 bases at J, with 0 bases between the two ends. The CDR3 coding sequence is TGCAGTGCTAGAGACAATGAGCAGTTCTTC. It yields the protein CSARDNEQFF.

J is TRBJ1-1 and V is TRBV18; unclear D gene. V gave up 4 bases and J gave up 1 base, with 7 bases separating them. The CDR3 consists of 13 residues. The germline V gene has CDR1 KGHSH and CDR2 LQKENI. The CDR3 sequence is CASSRPGNTEAFF. CDR3 in DNA: TGTGCCAGCTCACGGCCAGGGAACACTGAAGCTTTCTTT.

This chain joins TRBV7-2 and TRBJ2-7; maybe TRBD2 (5 bases). The germline gives CDR1 SGHTA, CDR2 FQGNSA. V lost 7 bases and J lost 1, with 14 bases in between. The CDR3 consists of 14 residues. This CDR3 is CASTLSGLSYEQYF. The CDR3 DNA reads TGTGCCAGCACCCTCTCGGGGTTATCCTACGAGCAGTACTTC.

The CDR3 DNA is TGTGCCATCAGTGGGACAGATGATAGCAATCAGCCCCAGCATTTT. Residues: CAISGTDDSNQPQHF. The rearrangement uses TRBV10-3 and TRBJ1-5, with D possibly being TRBD1 (6 bases). Germline loops: CDR1 ENHRY, CDR2 SYGVKD. V lost 4 bases and J lost 0, with 10 bases in between. The CDR3 consists of 15 residues.

The V call is TRBV5-4, the J call TRBJ2-7; 11 bases map to TRBD2. Looked up from germline, CDR1 is SGHNT and CDR2 is YYREEE (reference sequence). The CDR3 is 15 residues long. V shed 3 bases and J 3 bases; nucleotides not matched to a gene: 5. CDR3 DNA: TGTGCCAGCAGCTGGGGTAGCGGGAGGGGCTACGAGCAGTACTTC. This codes for CASSWGSGRGYEQYF.

V gene TRBV7-3 combines with J gene TRBJ2-7; unclear D gene. In germline, CDR1 is SGHTA, CDR2 FQGTGA. The CDR3 extends over 14 amino acids. V was cut by 5 bases and J by 3 bases, with 14 bases left in between. The CDR3 is CASSPFRTDYEQYF. For the CDR3, the DNA is TGTGCCAGCAGCCCCTTCCGCACAGACTACGAGCAGTACTTC.

The J gene is TRBJ2-3, the V gene TRBV18, with 7 bases that match TRBD2. This CDR3 contains 14 residues. Trimming took 3 bases from V and 4 from J; bases not matched to a gene: 4. The germline CDR1 and CDR2 sequences are KGHSH and LQKENI. CDR3 in amino acids: CASSPVTSPDTQYF. Written as DNA, the CDR3 is TGTGCCAGCTCACCCGTGACTAGCCCAGATACGCAGTATTTT.

This chain uses TRBV9 with TRBJ1-1; TRBD1 aligns across 8 bases. Germline V gene data show CDR1 as SGDLS and CDR2 as YYNGEE. CDR3 length equals 15 residues. V gave up 4 bases and J gave up 1 base; unmatched junction bases: 6. In DNA form, the CDR3 reads TGTGCCAGCAGCCCGACAGGGGCGAGGAACACTGAAGCTTTCTTT. Its protein is CASSPTGARNTEAFF.

Only one count was recorded for this clone. The chain links TRBV6-5 to TRBJ2-5, with no clear D. This CDR3 has 12 amino acids. CDR1 MNHEY and CDR2 SVGAGI come from the germline V gene. The germline V and J ends were trimmed by 8 bases and 2 bases, with 9 bases remaining between them. Here the CDR3 reads CASSERQETQYF. The CDR3, as DNA: TGTGCCAGCTCCGAAAGGCAAGAGACCCAGTACTTC.